These 16 T cell receptor beta chains came from one sample sequenced in a study of CD8+CD57+ T cells in acquired aplastic anemia. Genomic DNA, serving as template, underwent TCR beta VDJ and CDR3 profiling. Using its own MiXCR run on the reads, TCRdb lists one record per CDR3 protein. The sample has about 180,000 distinct CDR3 sequences, about 47% seen once. The sample comprised sorted CD4+, CD8+, or CD8+CD57+ T cells (not recorded which) from PBMCs. All receptors come from a human donor in good health.

This clonotype has a handful of counts. A much larger clone differs by one base, so this may be a read error. This sequence joins TRBV7-3 and TRBJ2-1; 9 bases agree with TRBD2. This CDR3 comprises 14 residues. CDR1 is SGHTA, CDR2 FQGTGA, per germline. Trimming removed 4 bases from V and 9 bases from J; junction bases left unmatched: 7. This chain's CDR3 is CASSSTGTSSEQFF. CDR3 in DNA: TGTGCCAGCAGCTCGACCGGGACTAGCAGTGAGCAGTTCTTC. The full variable domain, in which reference TRBV7-3 and TRBJ2-1 provide the parts outside the CDR3, is GAGVSQTPSNKVTEKGKYVELRCDPISGHTALYWYRQSLGQGPEFLIYFQGTGAADDSGLPNDRFFAVRPEGSVSTLKIQRTERGDSAVYLCASSSTGTSSEQFFGPGTRLTVL.

This clonotype appeared many times. The CDR3 DNA reads as TGCAGTGCTTCCTCGCGGACAGGGGATTCCTACAATGAGCAGTTCTTC. This encodes CSASSRTGDSYNEQFF. The chain links TRBV20-1 to TRBJ2-1, with TRBD1 identical over 9 bases. The trim removed 5 bases at V and 1 base at J, leaving 9 bases unmatched. Germline V gene sequence: CDR1 DFQATT, CDR2 SNEGSKA (reference sequence). The length of the CDR3 is 16 residues.

V usage is TRBV11-3 and J usage is TRBJ2-5; 10 bases align to TRBD2. This CDR3 is built from 17 residues. J was trimmed by 0 bases and V by 5 bases; bases with no gene match: 9. The germline CDR1 and CDR2 sequences are SGHNT and YENEEA. CDR3: CASSPHTSGEYQETQYF. The CDR3 nucleotides are TGTGCCAGCAGCCCACACACTAGCGGGGAGTACCAAGAGACCCAGTACTTC.

In DNA form, the CDR3 reads TGCGCCAGCAGTCCACAGGGGAGGAATAATGAGCAGTTCTTC. Translating it yields CASSPQGRNNEQFF. The chain uses TRBV10-1 and TRBJ2-1; TRBD1 might be the D (7 bases). Germline CDR1 WNHNN, CDR2 SYGVQD (reference sequence). V lost 5 bases, J lost 7 bases, and 15 bases lay in between. The CDR3 contains 14 residues.

The chain combines TRBV20-1 with TRBJ2-7; the match to TRBD1 covers 7 bases. Unmatched junction bases numbered 9, after V lost 2 bases and J lost 5 bases. The length of the CDR3 is 14 residues. Germline CDR1 and CDR2: DFQATT and SNEGSKA (reference sequence). For the CDR3, the DNA is TGCAGTGCTAGACCCGACAGGGTGGTACACGAGCAGTACTTC. It is translated as CSARPDRVVHEQYF.

V gene TRBV15 combines with J gene TRBJ2-3, with unresolved D. This CDR3 spans 16 amino acids. Trimming shortened V by 1 base and J by 0 bases, and 11 bases separated the two germline ends. Germline-derived CDR1 and CDR2 are LNHNV and YYDKDF (reference sequence). The CDR3 reads CATSRGEVRSTDTQYF. In DNA form, the CDR3 reads TGTGCCACCAGCAGAGGAGAGGTGCGTAGCACAGATACGCAGTATTTT.

This chain connects TRBV7-9 to TRBJ2-3; D uncertain. CDR3 length: 11 amino acids. CDR1 SEHNR and CDR2 FQNEAQ come from the germline V gene (reference sequence). Trimming left V 4 bases short and J 13 bases short, with 12 bases between. The chain's CDR3 is CASSSSTTEYF. CDR3 nucleotides: TGTGCCAGCAGCTCATCCACGACGGAGTATTTT.

The rearrangement links TRBV20-1 to TRBJ2-7; D may be TRBD2 (6 bases). The CDR3 runs to 14 residues. V lost 0 bases and J 2 bases, leaving 11 bases between the germline ends. Germline loops: CDR1 DFQATT, CDR2 SNEGSKA (reference sequence). The CDR3 sequence is CSARDLGRTYEQYF. CDR3 nucleotides: TGCAGTGCTAGAGATCTGGGGAGGACCTACGAGCAGTACTTC.

In this sample, this clonotype turned up a few times. V usage is TRBV7-9 and J usage is TRBJ1-5; possible D gene TRBD1, 5 bases. This CDR3 is 14 amino acids long. The germline gives CDR1 SEHNR, CDR2 FQNEAQ (reference sequence). Trimming took off 3 bases at V and 7 bases at J, with 13 bases between the two ends. In DNA, the CDR3 is TGTGCCAGCAGCTTGGGAGGGACCCACCAGCCCCAGCATTTT. It is translated as CASSLGGTHQPQHF.

The chain combines TRBV4-2 with TRBJ2-7; D remains ambiguous. Germline-derived CDR1 and CDR2 are LGHNA and YNFKEQ. The CDR3 runs 16 residues. V was pared by 0 bases and J by 4 bases, with 16 bases between. The CDR3 DNA reads TGTGCCAGCAGCCAAGATCACGCGAGCGAGAGTTACGAGCAGTACTTC. This codes for CASSQDHASESYEQYF.

This sequence joins TRBV3-1 and TRBJ2-5; D is possibly TRBD1 or TRBD2 (7 bases each). V lost 5 bases, J lost 4 bases, and 17 bases lay in between. This CDR3 comprises 15 residues. The germline V gene has CDR1 LGHDT and CDR2 YNNKEL (reference sequence). This chain's CDR3 is CASSWRGPSGETQYF. Written as DNA, the CDR3 is TGTGCCAGCAGCTGGAGGGGGCCTAGCGGAGAGACCCAGTACTTC.

As to this clonotype: One base away lies a much larger clone, so this may be a sequencing read error. The chain is built from TRBV4-1 and TRBJ2-1, with TRBD2 matching over 10 bases. This CDR3 region has 17 residues. CDR1 MGHRA and CDR2 YSYEKL come from the germline V gene. DNA of the CDR3: TGCGCCAGCAGCCAAGGGATACTAGCGGGAAGGTCTAATGAGCAGTCCTTC. It is translated as CASSQGILAGRSNEQSF.

In this sample, this clonotype turned up a few times. One end of the junction does not line up with germline, which may come from a read error. This chain connects TRBV5-6 to TRBJ2-5; a possible D gene is TRBD2 (6 bases). The CDR3 contains 17 residues. The germline CDR1 and CDR2 sequences are SGHDT and YYEEEE. The CDR3 here is CASSLWEVNRPGETQHF. DNA for the CDR3: TGTGCCAGCAGCTTGTGGGAGGTCAATCGGCCCGGGGAGACCCAGCACTTC.

This clonotype was seen many times. The CDR3 coding sequence is TGCAGCGTTCTTCCTAGCGGCCCACGGGGCACCGGGGAGCTGTTTTTT. Protein product: CSVLPSGPRGTGELFF. The chain combines TRBV29-1 with TRBJ2-2; 7 nucleotides agree with TRBD2. Germline V gene sequence: CDR1 SQVTM, CDR2 ANQGSEA. The junction had 13 bases not matched to a gene; V was cut back by 5 bases and J by 4 bases. This CDR3 has 16 residues.

The chain recombines TRBV28 with TRBJ2-1, with unresolved D. The CDR3 totals 11 residues. V lost 4 bases and J 9 bases, leaving 7 bases between the germline ends. The germline V gene has CDR1 MDHEN and CDR2 SYDVKM. The CDR3, as DNA: TGTGCCAGCAGTTCGTGGGCTGAGCAGTTCTTC. It codes for CASSSWAEQFF.

V gene TRBV19 combines with J gene TRBJ1-1, with D unresolved. Looked up from germline, CDR1 is LNHDA and CDR2 is SQIVND (reference sequence). V lost 3 bases and J lost 0, with 14 bases in between. The CDR3 covers 16 residues. The CDR3 spells CASSIASGRVNTEAFF. As DNA, the CDR3 is TGTGCCAGTAGTATCGCTTCAGGCCGGGTGAACACTGAAGCTTTCTTT.